A single sample gave rise to the 9 T cell receptor beta chains below, sequenced in a study of blood T cell repertoires in COVID-19 (TCRdb year 2020). Library preparation was by the immunoSEQ multiplex PCR assay. The source is immuneACCESS, and TCRdb retained only in-frame sequences with V and J called. Part of the clones is not carried over; for the studies checked, unresolved V genes explain less than half of this, and the remainder is unexplained. The sample table contains hundreds of thousands of clones; only one count was recorded for roughly 90% of them. 0.8% to 1% of the sample goes to the ten largest clones. Sequencing input: peripheral blood. Receptor source: a man in his late teens or twenties with COVID-19, enrolled during active disease.

To note about this clone: The sample has other DNA sequences that encode this CDR3 too. This chain links TRBV7-9 with TRBJ1-1; TRBD1 matches 9 bases. J lost 5 bases, V lost 5 bases, and 6 bases had no gene match. CDR3 length equals 14 residues. Germline lookup yields CDR1 SEHNR and CDR2 FQNEAQ (reference sequence). The CDR3 DNA reads as TGTGCCAGCAGCCTGCCCGGACAGGGGACTGAAGCTTTCTTT. Protein sequence: CASSLPGQGTEAFF.

V gene TRBV11-2 combines with J gene TRBJ2-1; D may be TRBD2 (6 bases). This CDR3 is built from 15 residues. CDR1 and CDR2 (germline): SGHAT, FQNNGV. Between the trimmed V and J ends, which lost 7 bases and 2 bases, there was a span of 15 bases. CDR3 protein: CASNGGWQTYNEQFF. The CDR3 coding sequence is TGTGCCAGCAATGGGGGGTGGCAGACCTACAATGAGCAGTTCTTC.

The chain has TRBV2 and TRBJ1-2; the match to TRBD1 covers 9 bases. The CDR3 sequence is 15 residues long. Germline lookup yields CDR1 SNHLY and CDR2 FYNNEI. V shed 4 bases, J shed 4 bases, and the junction held 7 bases outside the gene matches. The chain's CDR3 is CASSAGQGKGYGYTF. The CDR3 DNA is TGTGCCAGCAGTGCCGGACAGGGGAAGGGCTATGGCTACACCTTC.

V usage is TRBV5-6 and J usage is TRBJ1-2, with 7 bases identical to TRBD1. Unmatched junction bases numbered 9, after V lost 1 base and J lost 3 bases. In germline, CDR1 is SGHDT, CDR2 YYEEEE. The CDR3 spans 16 residues. The CDR3 region is CASSLTAGQVYYGYTF. The CDR3 DNA reads as TGTGCCAGCAGCTTGACAGCCGGACAGGTGTACTATGGCTACACCTTC.

The chain carries TRBV6-1 and TRBJ2-4, with D perhaps TRBD1 (5 bases). CDR3 size: 16 residues. Germline V gives CDR1 MNHNS, CDR2 SASEGT. Trimming pared 3 bases from V and 1 base from J, leaving 13 bases between. CDR3 sequence: CASSDRARLAKNIQYF. CDR3 nucleotides: TGTGCCAGCAGTGACAGGGCGAGGCTCGCCAAAAACATTCAGTACTTC.

The rearrangement links TRBV2 to TRBJ1-1, with D hard to call. Per germline, CDR1 SNHLY and CDR2 FYNNEI. With 1 base removed from V and 1 base from J, the gap between germline ends came to 10 bases. CDR3 length: 15 amino acids. As DNA, the CDR3 is TGTGCCAGCAGTGAAGTTGGCCATTCGAACACTGAAGCTTTCTTT. Encoded protein: CASSEVGHSNTEAFF.

The J gene is TRBJ2-7, the V gene TRBV6-5; 9 bases fit TRBD1. Germline V CDR1 and CDR2: MNHEY, SVGAGI. This CDR3 has 15 amino acids. Germline trimming cut 0 bases from V and 6 bases from J; bases unmatched to any gene: 6. CDR3 bases: TGTGCCAGCAGTTACTCGGGACAGGGCCGAGGCGAGCAGTACTTC. Its protein product is CASSYSGQGRGEQYF.

J is TRBJ2-7 and V is TRBV30; TRBD2 matches 10 bases. CDR3 length: 15 amino acids. The germline CDR1 and CDR2 sequences are GTSNPN and SVGIG (reference sequence). V dropped 0 bases and J dropped 4; count of bases not matched to a gene: 6. Here the CDR3 reads CAWSVALAGAYEQYF. In DNA, the CDR3 is TGTGCCTGGAGTGTTGCGCTAGCGGGAGCGTACGAGCAGTACTTC.

The chain recombines TRBV30 with TRBJ2-4; 11 bases align to TRBD2. The V and J ends lost 2 bases and 11 bases, in that order; junction bases with no gene match: 5. The CDR3 runs 13 residues. CDR1 and CDR2 (germline): GTSNPN, SVGIG (reference sequence). Here the CDR3 DNA reads TGTGCCTGGAGTTCCGGGACTAGCGGAGTTCAGTACTTC. Protein: CAWSSGTSGVQYF.